This T cell receptor (beta chain) emerged from a study of type 1 regulatory T cells. A remark on this clonotype: Its antigen is as yet unknown.

One entry per CDR3 protein results from TCRdb running MiXCR on the reads. The table shows about 65,000 distinct CDR3 sequences, with 49% occurring only once. Germline lookup yields CDR1 SNHLY and CDR2 FYNNEI. The CDR3 extends over 13 amino acids. V was trimmed by 6 bases and J by 2 bases, leaving 10 bases between them. Sequencing input: cultured non-Tr1 T cells, either the whole culture or a sorted T cell fraction (not recorded which). The clonotype originates from a human donor in good health. The rearrangement joins TRBV2 to TRBJ2-5, with D unclear. The CDR3 nucleotides read TGTGCCAGCAGGAATAGTAAGCAAGAGACCCAGTACTTC. It is translated as CASRNSKQETQYF.